This T cell receptor (beta chain) was profiled in a study of T-cell memory formation after mild COVID-19. As for the study in general: TCR clustering was largely donor specific.

This clonotype occurred many times. What it binds is not known. Study results and limitations: Contracting clones from day 15 to 85 showed balanced CD4/CD8; later expanders favored CD4+.

Germline V CDR1 and CDR2: SGDLS, YYNGEE. The V segment lost 1 base and the J segment 1 base; nucleotides outside the gene matches: 4. This CDR3 is 16 amino acids long. In TCRdb, the 5' RACE reads were re-called with MiXCR into one record per CDR3 protein. The sample lists more than 120,000 distinct CDR3 sequences, about 5.7% occurring once. The rearrangement joins TRBV9 to TRBJ2-3; 9 nucleotides align to TRBD2. The origin of this receptor is an adult woman who had mild COVID-19 (a few samples of this study predate the infection). Cell type and time point are not known. Sequencing was done on a sample of PBMCs or a T cell subset sorted from them (not recorded which). CDR3 amino acids: CASSVLSSGGTDTQYF. As DNA, the CDR3 is TGTGCCAGCAGCGTACTCTCTAGCGGGGGCACAGATACGCAGTATTTT.